Shown below are 22 T cell receptor beta chains from a single sample sequenced in a study of cytomegalovirus exposure and HLA in healthy donors. PCR amplification relied on 60 Vbeta primers (plus 13 Jbeta primers). This table comes from immunoSEQ multiplex PCR, and its TCRdb copy is limited to in-frame clones, with some not included. The data hold about 160,000 clones, with 70% to 80% observed a single time. The sample was PBMCs. The receptors were gathered from a woman aged 40 to 50 in good health and CMV-seronegative.

The chain carries TRBV11-3 and TRBJ2-2; D is unclear. Germline CDR1 SGHNT, CDR2 YENEEA. CDR3 size: 14 residues. V lost 1 base and J lost 3, with 6 bases in between. The CDR3 region has the DNA TGTGCCAGCAGCTTAGTTCGCGACACCGGGGAGCTGTTTTTT. This gives the protein CASSLVRDTGELFF.

The chain couples TRBV7-6 to TRBJ2-1, with D maybe TRBD2 (6 bases). This CDR3 is built from 13 residues. The V end lost 5 bases, the J end lost 7 bases, and 12 bases lay between the germline ends. Germline V gene sequence: CDR1 SGHVS, CDR2 FNYEAQ. The CDR3 nucleotides read TGTGCCAGCAGCCTGGGACTGGCTAATGAGCAGTTCTTC. Encoded protein: CASSLGLANEQFF.

The rearrangement uses TRBV27 and TRBJ1-1; 8 bases match TRBD1. V trimming: 3 bases; J trimming: 6 bases; junction bases outside the gene matches: 9. Germline CDR1 and CDR2: MNHEY and SMNVEV (reference sequence). CDR3 length equals 15 residues. The CDR3 DNA reads as TGTGCCAGCAGTTTCCAGGGGGCTGGCGGGGCTGAAGCTTTCTTT. Its translation: CASSFQGAGGAEAFF.

This chain links TRBV29-1 with TRBJ2-7; D uncertain. The CDR3 sequence is 15 residues long. Looked up from germline, CDR1 is SQVTM and CDR2 is ANQGSEA. Trimming removed 6 bases at V and 4 bases at J, with 22 bases between. The CDR3 sequence is CSVQYESSNRYEQYF. The CDR3 nucleotides read TGCAGCGTCCAATACGAGTCATCAAACCGGTACGAGCAGTACTTC.

This rearrangement joins TRBV6-6 to TRBJ1-1; the D is unclear. Germline V lookup: CDR1 MNHNY, CDR2 SVGAGI (reference sequence). The CDR3 loop spans 14 amino acids. Trimming stripped 6 bases from V and 1 base from J, with 12 bases between. The DNA of the CDR3 is TGTGCCAGCAGCCAGTACGGAGGGAACACTGAAGCTTTCTTT. Translated: CASSQYGGNTEAFF.

The chain recombines TRBV11-2 with TRBJ2-1; the D gene is possibly TRBD2 (7 bases). V lost 0 bases and J 4 bases, leaving 10 bases between the germline ends. CDR3 length: 15 residues. The germline V gene has CDR1 SGHAT and CDR2 FQNNGV. The CDR3 loop reads CASSLEGGGYNEQFF. CDR3 bases: TGTGCCAGCAGCTTAGAAGGGGGAGGGTACAATGAGCAGTTCTTC. Together with reference TRBV11-2 and TRBJ2-1, the CDR3 gives the full variable domain: EAGVAQSPRYKIIEKRQSVAFWCNPISGHATLYWYQQILGQGPKLLIQFQNNGVVDDSQLPKDRFSAERLKGVDSTLKIQPAKLEDSAVYLCASSLEGGGYNEQFFGPGTRLTVL.

The chain joins TRBV5-1 to TRBJ2-3, with D possibly matching TRBD1 (6 bases). V was trimmed by 4 bases and J by 5 bases, leaving 8 bases between them. CDR3 length equals 12 residues. Germline lookup yields CDR1 SGHRS and CDR2 YFSETQ. The CDR3 DNA sequence: TGCGCCAGCAGCCGAGGGGGAGATACGCAGTATTTT. Its protein product is CASSRGGDTQYF.

The chain couples TRBV6-5 to TRBJ2-3; a weak D match, TRBD1 (6 bases). CDR3 length: 13 residues. Germline assignment: CDR1 MNHEY and CDR2 SVGAGI. V lost 6 bases and J 7 bases, leaving 14 bases between the germline ends. The CDR3 DNA is TGTGCCAGCAGGCAGATCGGACAGAATACGCAGTATTTT. This gives the protein CASRQIGQNTQYF.

As concerns this clone: The same CDR3 is also encoded by other DNA sequences in this sample. The V gene is TRBV5-1, the J gene TRBJ2-5; 11 positions match TRBD2. This CDR3 is built from 15 residues. Germline CDR1 reads SGHRS; CDR2 reads YFSETQ. With 4 bases clipped from V and 1 base from J, the junction kept 3 bases outside the gene matches. The CDR3 DNA sequence: TGCGCCAGCAGCCTAGGGACTAGCGGCCAAGAGACCCAGTACTTC. It yields the protein CASSLGTSGQETQYF.

The V and J genes are TRBV2 and TRBJ2-1; 9 bases are a match to TRBD2. In germline, CDR1 is SNHLY, CDR2 FYNNEI. The CDR3 length is 16 residues. Trimming took 6 bases from V and 6 from J; bases not matched to a gene: 12. The CDR3 region is CASSATGLAGRNEQFF. In DNA, the CDR3 is TGTGCCAGCAGCGCGACGGGACTAGCAGGGCGCAATGAGCAGTTCTTC.

The chain recombines TRBV19 with TRBJ2-1, with 7 bases aligning to TRBD1. The germline CDR1 and CDR2 sequences are LNHDA and SQIVND (reference sequence). V dropped 5 bases and J dropped 0; count of bases not matched to a gene: 1. This CDR3 comprises 14 residues. CDR3 amino acids: CASSHRGSYNEQFF. For the CDR3, the DNA is TGTGCCAGTAGTCACAGGGGCTCCTACAATGAGCAGTTCTTC.

This clone was counted a single time. This chain links TRBV30 with TRBJ2-4; tentative D call: TRBD1 (5 bases). The CDR3 sequence is 14 residues long. V lost 2 bases and J 7 bases, leaving 15 bases between the germline ends. Germline CDR1 is GTSNPN and CDR2 is SVGIG (reference sequence). In DNA, the CDR3 is TGTGCCTGGAGTCCTACCGTCCGACAGAACATTCAGTACTTC. Translating gives CAWSPTVRQNIQYF.

Turning to this clone: Other DNA sequences from this sample encode an identical CDR3 as well. DNA for the CDR3: TGTGCCAGCAGCGTAGCGGGAGGTCCCTACGAGCAGTACTTC. Amino acids: CASSVAGGPYEQYF. V and J are TRBV9 and TRBJ2-7, with 7 bases matching TRBD2. Germline-derived CDR1 and CDR2 are SGDLS and YYNGEE. After removal of 0 bases from V and 2 bases from J, the junction contained 2 bases not matched to a gene. The CDR3 has 14 amino acids.

The chain joins TRBV14 to TRBJ1-2; D call uncertain. The germline CDR1 and CDR2 sequences are SGHDN and FVKESK. Trimming took 0 bases from V and 10 from J, leaving 15 bases between them. The CDR3 consists of 14 residues. As DNA, the CDR3 is TGTGCCAGCAGCCAAGATCGCGGTCTCCCCCTCTACACCTTC. It codes for CASSQDRGLPLYTF.

V usage is TRBV7-9 and J usage is TRBJ2-6; a weak D match, TRBD2 (5 bases). The V end lost 4 bases, the J end lost 4 bases, and 11 bases lay between the germline ends. Germline assignment: CDR1 SEHNR and CDR2 FQNEAQ (reference sequence). The CDR3 is 15 amino acids. Written as DNA, the CDR3 is TGTGCCAGCAGCTACCTTGGCGGGGGGGCCAACGTCCTGACTTTC. Translating it yields CASSYLGGGANVLTF.

The genes are TRBV30 and TRBJ2-1; weak D call: TRBD1 (6 bases). Germline CDR1 reads GTSNPN; CDR2 reads SVGIG (reference sequence). The CDR3 runs to 11 residues. Trimming removed 6 bases at V and 8 bases at J, with 11 bases between. CDR3 residues: CACQGFDEQFF. CDR3 bases: TGTGCCTGTCAGGGGTTCGATGAGCAGTTCTTC.

CDR3 sequence: CASSAGRGTDTQYF. The CDR3, as DNA: TGCGCCAGCAGCGCCGGGAGGGGAACAGATACGCAGTATTTT. This chain links TRBV5-1 with TRBJ2-3; TRBD2 matches at 8 bases. The CDR3 length is 14 residues. CDR1 SGHRS and CDR2 YFSETQ come from the germline V gene. J lost 3 bases, V lost 4 bases, and 4 bases had no gene match.

The J gene is TRBJ1-1, the V gene TRBV7-9; a weak D match, TRBD1 (5 bases). Trimming shortened V by 1 base and J by 3 bases, and 15 bases separated the two germline ends. From germline, CDR1 is SEHNR and CDR2 FQNEAQ (reference sequence). The CDR3 consists of 16 residues. CDR3 sequence: CASSLGGGGIDTEAFF. Here the CDR3 DNA reads TGTGCCAGCAGCTTAGGGGGGGGAGGGATCGACACTGAAGCTTTCTTT.

The sample holds a few counts of this clone. The CDR3 region has the DNA TGTGCCAGCTCACCACCCCTGGCGGGAGGGCCGGGAGAGCAGTACTTC. This codes for CASSPPLAGGPGEQYF. The chain has TRBV18 and TRBJ2-7; 9 bases map to TRBD2. The CDR3 loop spans 16 amino acids. Germline trimming cut 0 bases from V and 7 bases from J; bases unmatched to any gene: 10. The germline V gene encodes CDR1 KGHSH and CDR2 LQKENI. Based on the CDR3 plus reference TRBV18 and TRBJ2-7, the full variable domain is NAGVMQNPRHLVRRRGQEARLRCSPMKGHSHVYWYRQLPEEGLKFMVYLQKENIIDESGMPKERFSAEFPKEGPSILRIQQVVRGDSAAYFCASSPPLAGGPGEQYFGPGTRLTVT.

This rearrangement joins TRBV13 to TRBJ2-7, with TRBD2 identical over 10 bases. Germline CDR1 reads PRHDT; CDR2 reads FYEKMQ (reference sequence). The CDR3 spans 14 residues. The trim removed 1 base at V and 6 bases at J, leaving 3 bases unmatched. CDR3 loop: CASSLVASGGEQYF. The DNA of the CDR3 is TGTGCCAGCAGCTTAGTGGCTAGCGGGGGCGAGCAGTACTTC. The whole variable domain, filled in from reference TRBV13 and TRBJ2-7, reads AAGVIQSPRHLIKEKRETATLKCYPIPRHDTVYWYQQGPGQDPQFLISFYEKMQSDKGSIPDRFSAQQFSDYHSELNMSSLELGDSALYFCASSLVASGGEQYFGPGTRLTVT.

This clone was detected a few times. The chain couples TRBV7-8 to TRBJ2-7; a weak D match, TRBD2 (5 bases). CDR3 length: 13 residues. Germline CDR1 and CDR2: SGHVS and FQNEAQ. V was trimmed by 6 bases and J by 3 bases, leaving 12 bases between them. CDR3 DNA: TGTGCCAGCAGGTTTGAGGGCCTCTACGAGCAGTACTTC. Translation: CASRFEGLYEQYF.

V is TRBV7-9 and J is TRBJ2-3; 8 bases agree with TRBD1. CDR1 and CDR2 (germline): SEHNR, FQNEAQ (reference sequence). The junction had 6 bases not matched to a gene; V was cut back by 1 base and J by 3 bases. CDR3 length: 16 amino acids. Here the CDR3 DNA reads TGTGCCAGCAGCTTAGGGACAGGGTTAACAACAGATACGCAGTATTTT. Protein product: CASSLGTGLTTDTQYF.